This T cell receptor beta chain is drawn from a study of siplizumab effects on memory and regulatory T cells. Some clones are missing from TCRdb's copy, which holds only in-frame ones; the method was immunoSEQ multiplex PCR. The data contain some 99,000 clones, about 90% of them seen just once; the ten biggest clones take up approximately 0.75%. As to this clone: Its target is not known.

The study's findings and limits: Memory cells that were CD4+ and unstimulated gave rise to alloreactive sequences, which siplizumab significantly reduced. Memory cells seemed less diverse than naive T cells, which also seemed major contributors to the alloresponse.

The length of the CDR3 is 11 residues. Germline V gives CDR1 KGHSH, CDR2 LQKENI. Trimming stripped 5 bases from V and 4 bases from J, with 6 bases between. The TCR comes from a human donor in good health. The rearrangement uses TRBV18 and TRBJ2-7; no firm D call. The sequenced sample consisted of Tregs sorted from blood. The CDR3 coding sequence is TGTGCCAGCTCAACGGGTTACGAGCAGTACTTC. Translating it yields CASSTGYEQYF.